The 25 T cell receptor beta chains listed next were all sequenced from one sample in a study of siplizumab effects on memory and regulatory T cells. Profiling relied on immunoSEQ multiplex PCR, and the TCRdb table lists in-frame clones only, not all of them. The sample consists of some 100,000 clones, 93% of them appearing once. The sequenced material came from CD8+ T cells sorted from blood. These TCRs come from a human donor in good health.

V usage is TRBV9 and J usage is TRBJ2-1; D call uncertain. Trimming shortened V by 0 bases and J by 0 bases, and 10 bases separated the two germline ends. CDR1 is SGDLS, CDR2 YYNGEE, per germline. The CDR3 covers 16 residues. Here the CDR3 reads CASSVGQYGSYNEQFF. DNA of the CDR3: TGTGCCAGCAGCGTAGGTCAGTATGGCTCCTACAATGAGCAGTTCTTC.

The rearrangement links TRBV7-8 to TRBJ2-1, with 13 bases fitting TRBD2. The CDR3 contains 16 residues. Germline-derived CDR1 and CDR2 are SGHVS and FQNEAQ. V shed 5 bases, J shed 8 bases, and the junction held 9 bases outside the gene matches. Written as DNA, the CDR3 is TGTGCCAGCAGCCTGGGGACTAGCGGGACCGTCGATGAGCAGTTCTTC. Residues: CASSLGTSGTVDEQFF.

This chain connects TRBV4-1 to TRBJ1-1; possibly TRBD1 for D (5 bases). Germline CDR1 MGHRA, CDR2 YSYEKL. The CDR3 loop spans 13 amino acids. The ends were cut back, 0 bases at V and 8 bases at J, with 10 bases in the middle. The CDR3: CASSQDNNREAFF. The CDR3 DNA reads TGCGCCAGCAGCCAAGATAACAACAGGGAAGCTTTCTTT.

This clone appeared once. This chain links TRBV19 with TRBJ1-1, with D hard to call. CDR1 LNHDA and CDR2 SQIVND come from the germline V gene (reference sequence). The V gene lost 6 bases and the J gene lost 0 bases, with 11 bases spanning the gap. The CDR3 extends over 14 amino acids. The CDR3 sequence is CASRKFGLNTEAFF. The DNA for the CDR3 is TGTGCCAGTAGAAAATTTGGACTGAACACTGAAGCTTTCTTT.

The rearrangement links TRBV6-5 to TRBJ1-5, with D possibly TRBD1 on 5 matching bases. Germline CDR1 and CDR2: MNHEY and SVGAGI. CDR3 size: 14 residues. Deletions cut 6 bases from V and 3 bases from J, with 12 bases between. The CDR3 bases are TGTGCCAGCAGCCCACCGGGGACCAATCAGCCCCAGCATTTT. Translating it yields CASSPPGTNQPQHF.

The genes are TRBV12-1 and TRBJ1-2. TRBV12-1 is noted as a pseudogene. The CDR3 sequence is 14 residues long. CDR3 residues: CASSPERGFYGYTF. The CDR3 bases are TGTGCCAGCAGCCCGGAGCGGGGCTTCTATGGCTACACCTTC.

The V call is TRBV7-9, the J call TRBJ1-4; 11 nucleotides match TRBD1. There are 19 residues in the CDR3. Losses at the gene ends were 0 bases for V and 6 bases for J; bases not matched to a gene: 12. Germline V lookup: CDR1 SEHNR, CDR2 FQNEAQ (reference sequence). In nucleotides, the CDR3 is TGTGCCAGCAGCTTAGCCTTCGGGACAGGGGGAAATGTTGATGAAAAACTGTTTTTT. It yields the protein CASSLAFGTGGNVDEKLFF.

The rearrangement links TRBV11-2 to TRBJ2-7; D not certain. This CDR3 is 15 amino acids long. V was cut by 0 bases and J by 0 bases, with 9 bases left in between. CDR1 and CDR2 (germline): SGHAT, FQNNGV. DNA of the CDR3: TGTGCCAGCAGCTTAGATCCCGGAGTCTCCTACGAGCAGTACTTC. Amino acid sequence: CASSLDPGVSYEQYF.

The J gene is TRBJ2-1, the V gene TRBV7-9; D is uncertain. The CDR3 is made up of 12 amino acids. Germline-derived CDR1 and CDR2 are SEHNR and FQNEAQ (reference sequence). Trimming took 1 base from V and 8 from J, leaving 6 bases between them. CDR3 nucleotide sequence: TGTGCCAGCAGCTTAGTTTTTGATGAGCAGTTCTTC. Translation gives CASSLVFDEQFF.

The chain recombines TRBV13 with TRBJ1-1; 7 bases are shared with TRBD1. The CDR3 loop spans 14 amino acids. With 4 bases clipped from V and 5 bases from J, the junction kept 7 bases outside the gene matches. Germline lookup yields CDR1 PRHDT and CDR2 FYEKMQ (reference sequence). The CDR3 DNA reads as TGTGCCAGCAGCTCGCGACAGGGCCCAACTGAAGCTTTCTTT. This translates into CASSSRQGPTEAFF.

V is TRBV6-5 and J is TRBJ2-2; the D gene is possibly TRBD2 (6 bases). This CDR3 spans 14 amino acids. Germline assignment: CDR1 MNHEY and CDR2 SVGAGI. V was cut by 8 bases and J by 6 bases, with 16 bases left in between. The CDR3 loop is CASGGLLDAGELFF. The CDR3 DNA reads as TGTGCCAGCGGGGGACTTCTAGATGCCGGGGAGCTGTTTTTT.

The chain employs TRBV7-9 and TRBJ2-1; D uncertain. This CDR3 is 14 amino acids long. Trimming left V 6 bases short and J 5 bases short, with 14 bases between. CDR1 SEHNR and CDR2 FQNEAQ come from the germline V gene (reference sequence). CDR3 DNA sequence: TGTGCCAGCAGACAGTATTTACCGGACAATGAGCAGTTCTTC. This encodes CASRQYLPDNEQFF. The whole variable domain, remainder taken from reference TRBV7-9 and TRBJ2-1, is DTGVSQNPRHKITKRGQNVTFRCDPISEHNRLYWYRQTLGQGPEFLTYFQNEAQLEKSRLLSDRFSAERPKGSFSTLEIQRTEQGDSAMYLCASRQYLPDNEQFFGPGTRLTVL.

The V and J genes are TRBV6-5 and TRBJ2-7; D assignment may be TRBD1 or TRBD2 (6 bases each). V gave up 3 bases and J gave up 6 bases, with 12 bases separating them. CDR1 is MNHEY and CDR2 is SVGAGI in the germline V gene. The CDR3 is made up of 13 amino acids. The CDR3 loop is CASSYGGLSEQYF. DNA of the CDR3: TGTGCCAGCAGTTATGGGGGGCTGAGCGAGCAGTACTTC.

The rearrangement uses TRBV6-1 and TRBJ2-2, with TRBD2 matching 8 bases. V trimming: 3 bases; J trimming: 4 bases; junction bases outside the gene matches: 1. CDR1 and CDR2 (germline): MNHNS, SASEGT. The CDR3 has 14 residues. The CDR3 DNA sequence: TGTGCCAGCAGTGACGGGAGGGCCACCGGGGAGCTGTTTTTT. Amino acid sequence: CASSDGRATGELFF.

The CDR3 DNA is TGTGCCTGGAGTGTACTCTTAGGGGAGGACCTCCACTTT. This encodes CAWSVLLGEDLHF. The chain carries TRBV30 and TRBJ1-6; possible D gene TRBD1, 5 bases. The CDR3 covers 13 residues. The ends were cut back, 0 bases at V and 15 bases at J, with 15 bases in the middle. The germline V gene encodes CDR1 GTSNPN and CDR2 SVGIG (reference sequence).

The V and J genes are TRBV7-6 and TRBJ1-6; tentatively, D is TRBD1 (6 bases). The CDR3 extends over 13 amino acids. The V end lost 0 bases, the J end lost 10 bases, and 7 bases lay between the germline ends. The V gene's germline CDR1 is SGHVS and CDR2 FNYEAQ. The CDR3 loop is CASSLAGGSPLHF. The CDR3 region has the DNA TGTGCCAGCAGCTTAGCGGGGGGCTCACCCCTCCACTTT.

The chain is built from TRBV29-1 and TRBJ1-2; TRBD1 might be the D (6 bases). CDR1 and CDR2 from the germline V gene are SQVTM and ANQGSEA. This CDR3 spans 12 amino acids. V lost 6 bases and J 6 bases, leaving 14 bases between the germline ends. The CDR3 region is CSVETNRDGYTF. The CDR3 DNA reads TGCAGCGTCGAAACGAACAGGGATGGCTACACCTTC.

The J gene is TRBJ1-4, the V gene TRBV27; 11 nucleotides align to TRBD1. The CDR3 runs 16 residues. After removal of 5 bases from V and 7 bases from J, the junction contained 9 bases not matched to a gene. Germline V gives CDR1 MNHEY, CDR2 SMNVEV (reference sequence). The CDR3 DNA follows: TGTGCCAGCAGTGGACGGACAGGGGGCCTGTCTGAAAAACTGTTTTTT. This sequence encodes CASSGRTGGLSEKLFF. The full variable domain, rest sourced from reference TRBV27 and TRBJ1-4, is EAQVTQNPRYLITVTGKKLTVTCSQNMNHEYMSWYRQDPGLGLRQIYYSMNVEVTDKGDVPEGYKVSRKEKRNFPLILESPSPNQTSLYFCASSGRTGGLSEKLFFGSGTQLSVL.

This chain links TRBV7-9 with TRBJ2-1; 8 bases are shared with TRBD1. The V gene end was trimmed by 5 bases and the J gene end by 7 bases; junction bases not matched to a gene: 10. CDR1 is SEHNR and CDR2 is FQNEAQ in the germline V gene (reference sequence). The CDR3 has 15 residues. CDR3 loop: CASSQQDRDWNEQFF. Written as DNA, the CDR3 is TGTGCCAGCAGCCAGCAGGACAGGGACTGGAATGAGCAGTTCTTC.

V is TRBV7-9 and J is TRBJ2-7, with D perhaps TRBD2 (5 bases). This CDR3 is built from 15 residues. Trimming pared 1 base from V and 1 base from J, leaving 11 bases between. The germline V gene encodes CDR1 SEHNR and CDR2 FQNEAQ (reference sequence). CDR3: CASSLVALASYEQYF. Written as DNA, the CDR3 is TGTGCCAGCAGCTTAGTGGCGCTAGCATCCTACGAGCAGTACTTC.

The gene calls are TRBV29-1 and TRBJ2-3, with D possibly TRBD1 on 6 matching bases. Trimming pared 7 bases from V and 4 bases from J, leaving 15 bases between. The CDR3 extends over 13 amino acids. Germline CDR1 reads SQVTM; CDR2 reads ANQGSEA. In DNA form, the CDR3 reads TGCAGCGCCGTAACAGGGACCGCAGATACGCAGTATTTT. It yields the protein CSAVTGTADTQYF.

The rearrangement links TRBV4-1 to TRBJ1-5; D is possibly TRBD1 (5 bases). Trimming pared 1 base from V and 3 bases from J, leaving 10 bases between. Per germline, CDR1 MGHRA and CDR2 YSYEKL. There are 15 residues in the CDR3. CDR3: CASSQAGGVNQPQHF. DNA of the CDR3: TGCGCCAGCAGCCAAGCGGGAGGGGTCAATCAGCCCCAGCATTTT.

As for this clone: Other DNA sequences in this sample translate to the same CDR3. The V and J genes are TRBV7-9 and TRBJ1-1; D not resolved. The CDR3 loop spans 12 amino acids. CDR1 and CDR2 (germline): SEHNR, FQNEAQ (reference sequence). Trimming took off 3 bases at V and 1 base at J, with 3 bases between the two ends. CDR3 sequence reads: CASSFGNTEAFF. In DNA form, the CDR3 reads TGTGCCAGCAGCTTCGGGAACACTGAAGCTTTCTTT.

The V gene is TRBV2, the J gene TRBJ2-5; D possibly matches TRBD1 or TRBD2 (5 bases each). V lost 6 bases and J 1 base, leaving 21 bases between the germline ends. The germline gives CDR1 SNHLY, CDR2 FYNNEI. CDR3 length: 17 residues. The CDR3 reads CASSTAQPQGVQETQYF. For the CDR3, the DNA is TGTGCCAGCAGCACCGCCCAGCCCCAGGGAGTCCAAGAGACCCAGTACTTC.

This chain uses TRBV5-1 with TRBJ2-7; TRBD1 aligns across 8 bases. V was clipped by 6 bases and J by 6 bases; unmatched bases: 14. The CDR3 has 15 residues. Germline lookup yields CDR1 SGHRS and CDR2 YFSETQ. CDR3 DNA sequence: TGCGCCAGCATTGCCCTACAGGGGGGAGCCTCCGAGCAGTACTTC. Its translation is CASIALQGGASEQYF.